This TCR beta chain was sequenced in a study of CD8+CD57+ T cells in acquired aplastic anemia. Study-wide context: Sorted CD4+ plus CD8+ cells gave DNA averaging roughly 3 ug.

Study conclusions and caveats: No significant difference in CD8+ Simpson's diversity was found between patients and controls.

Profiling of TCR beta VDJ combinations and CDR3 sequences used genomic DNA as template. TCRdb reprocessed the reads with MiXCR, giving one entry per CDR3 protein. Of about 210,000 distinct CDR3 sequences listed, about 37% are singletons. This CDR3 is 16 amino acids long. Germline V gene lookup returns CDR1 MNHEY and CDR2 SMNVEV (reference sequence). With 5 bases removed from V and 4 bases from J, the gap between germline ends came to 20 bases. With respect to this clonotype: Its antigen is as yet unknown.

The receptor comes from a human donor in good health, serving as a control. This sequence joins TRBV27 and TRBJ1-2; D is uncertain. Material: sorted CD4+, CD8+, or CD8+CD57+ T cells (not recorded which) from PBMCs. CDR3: CASSRKPAGWGYGYTF. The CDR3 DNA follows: TGTGCCAGCAGTCGCAAACCCGCCGGTTGGGGCTATGGCTACACCTTC.